A single sample gave rise to the 9 T cell receptor beta chains below, sequenced in a study of metastatic and nonmetastatic thyroid tumors (dated by TCRdb to the early 2020s). Receptor amplification or capture employed PCR. The sequencer was an Illumina HiSeq 4000. In TCRdb, the public reads were trimmed at Q25 with fastp and aligned with MiXCR, with productive beta chains retained. In all, the sample holds 20,000 to 25,000 clones, and 15% to 18% of those were seen once. Of the sample, approximately 18% is held by the ten largest clones. No patient had received any treatment before thyroid surgery. Sequencing used blood. These TCRs come from a female donor with papillary thyroid cancer or a benign thyroid nodule (not recorded which). Some clones in this sample may be carry-over from other donors' samples.

The rearrangement links TRBV20-1 to TRBJ2-7; 11 bases match TRBD2. V dropped 4 bases and J dropped 4; count of bases not matched to a gene: 3. The length of the CDR3 is 13 residues. The germline V gene has CDR1 DFQATT and CDR2 SNEGSKA (reference sequence). The CDR3 nucleotides read TGCAGTGCTACCGGGACTAGCGGTTACGAGCAGTACTTC. The encoded protein is CSATGTSGYEQYF.

This clone has a count of ten or more. This sequence joins TRBV19 and TRBJ2-6; 7 bases match TRBD1. The CDR3 loop spans 16 amino acids. Germline V gene sequence: CDR1 LNHDA, CDR2 SQIVND (reference sequence). The J segment lost 0 bases and the V segment lost 5 bases, leaving 4 bases of the junction unmatched. The DNA of the CDR3 is TGTGCCAGTAGTCCCACAGGGGTCTCTGGGGCCAACGTCCTGACTTTC. Its translation: CASSPTGVSGANVLTF.

This clone showed up many times. The chain links TRBV11-2 to TRBJ2-1; 9 bases line up with TRBD2. The CDR3 has 15 amino acids. The germline V gene encodes CDR1 SGHAT and CDR2 FQNNGV. V lost 0 bases and J lost 9; bases outside the gene matches: 6. As DNA, the CDR3 is TGTGCCAGCAGCTTAGATTTAGCGGGAGCGGGTGAGCAGTTCTTC. It specifies CASSLDLAGAGEQFF.

This clone has more than one count but fewer than ten. This chain links TRBV6-2 or TRBV6-3 with TRBJ1-6; D possibly corresponds to TRBD1 (6 bases). The CDR3 covers 14 residues. Germline V gene data show CDR1 as MNHEY and CDR2 as SVGEGT. Trimming left V 7 bases short and J 7 bases short, with 14 bases between. CDR3 protein: CASTTAGGNSPLHF. In DNA form, the CDR3 reads TGTGCCAGCACCACGGCCGGGGGCAATTCACCCCTCCACTTT.

This clone was seen a few times. The rearrangement uses TRBV27 and TRBJ2-3; TRBD1 or TRBD2 may be the D gene (5 bases each). There are 18 residues in the CDR3. CDR1 and CDR2 from the germline V gene are MNHEY and SMNVEV (reference sequence). V lost 5 bases and J lost 0, with 21 bases in between. The DNA for the CDR3 is TGTGCCAGCAGTACCGGGACGGTCCCATGGGCTAGCACAGATACGCAGTATTTT. Translated, it gives CASSTGTVPWASTDTQYF.

The gene calls are TRBV6-1 and TRBJ1-1, with D unclear. V was clipped by 7 bases and J by 1 base, with 4 bases between them. Germline assignment: CDR1 MNHNS and CDR2 SASEGT. The CDR3 covers 11 residues. The CDR3 reads CASMRNTEAFF. The CDR3 DNA follows: TGTGCCAGCATGAGGAACACTGAAGCTTTCTTT.

The rearrangement joins TRBV18 to TRBJ2-3; D might be TRBD1 (5 bases). The CDR3 consists of 14 residues. V was trimmed by 2 bases and J by 2 bases, leaving 8 bases between them. CDR1 is KGHSH, CDR2 LQKENI, per germline. CDR3 nucleotide sequence: TGTGCCAGCTCACCAGGGGCAGCCACAGATACGCAGTATTTT. Translated: CASSPGAATDTQYF. Together with reference TRBV18 and TRBJ2-3, the CDR3 gives the full variable domain: NAGVMQNPRHLVRRRGQEARLRCSPMKGHSHVYWYRQLPEEGLKFMVYLQKENIIDESGMPKERFSAEFPKEGPSILRIQQVVRGDSAAYFCASSPGAATDTQYFGPGTRLTVL.

The V and J genes are TRBV3-1 and TRBJ2-3; D is perhaps TRBD1 or TRBD2 (6 bases each). CDR1 and CDR2 from the germline V gene are LGHDT and YNNKEL (reference sequence). The CDR3 extends over 17 amino acids. V was shortened by 2 bases and J by 3 bases, with 18 bases between the two germline ends. CDR3 sequence: CASSQRKGGIGTDTQYF. In DNA form, the CDR3 reads TGTGCCAGCAGCCAAAGAAAGGGGGGCATTGGGACAGATACGCAGTATTTT.

The chain combines TRBV6-1 with TRBJ2-7; no definite D call. CDR1 is MNHNS and CDR2 is SASEGT in the germline V gene. V was pared by 7 bases and J by 0 bases, with 10 bases between. The CDR3 has 13 amino acids. CDR3 DNA: TGTGCCAGCATCCGATTAGGCTCCTACGAGCAGTACTTC. Its translation is CASIRLGSYEQYF.